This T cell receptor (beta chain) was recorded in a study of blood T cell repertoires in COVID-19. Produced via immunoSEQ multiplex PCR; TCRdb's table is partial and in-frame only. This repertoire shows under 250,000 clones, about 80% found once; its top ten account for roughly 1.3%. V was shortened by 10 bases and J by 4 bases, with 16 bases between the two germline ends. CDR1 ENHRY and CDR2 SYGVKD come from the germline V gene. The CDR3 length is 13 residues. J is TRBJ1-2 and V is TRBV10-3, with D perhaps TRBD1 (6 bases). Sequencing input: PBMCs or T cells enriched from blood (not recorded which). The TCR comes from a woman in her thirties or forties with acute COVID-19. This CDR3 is CATLDSGGYGYTF. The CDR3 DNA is TGTGCCACCTTGGACAGCGGCGGCTATGGCTACACCTTC.